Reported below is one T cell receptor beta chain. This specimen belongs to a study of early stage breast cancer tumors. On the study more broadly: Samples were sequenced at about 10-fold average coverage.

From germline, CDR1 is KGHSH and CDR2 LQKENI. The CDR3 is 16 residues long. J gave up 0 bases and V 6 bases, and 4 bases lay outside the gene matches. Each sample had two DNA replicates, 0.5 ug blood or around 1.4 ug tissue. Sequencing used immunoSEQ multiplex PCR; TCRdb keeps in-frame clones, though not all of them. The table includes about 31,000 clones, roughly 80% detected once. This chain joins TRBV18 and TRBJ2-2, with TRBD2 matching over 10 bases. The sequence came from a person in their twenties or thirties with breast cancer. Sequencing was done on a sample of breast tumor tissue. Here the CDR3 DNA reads TGTGCCAGCTCCCCTACTAGCGGGGCGAACACCGGGGAGCTGTTTTTT. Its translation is CASSPTSGANTGELFF.